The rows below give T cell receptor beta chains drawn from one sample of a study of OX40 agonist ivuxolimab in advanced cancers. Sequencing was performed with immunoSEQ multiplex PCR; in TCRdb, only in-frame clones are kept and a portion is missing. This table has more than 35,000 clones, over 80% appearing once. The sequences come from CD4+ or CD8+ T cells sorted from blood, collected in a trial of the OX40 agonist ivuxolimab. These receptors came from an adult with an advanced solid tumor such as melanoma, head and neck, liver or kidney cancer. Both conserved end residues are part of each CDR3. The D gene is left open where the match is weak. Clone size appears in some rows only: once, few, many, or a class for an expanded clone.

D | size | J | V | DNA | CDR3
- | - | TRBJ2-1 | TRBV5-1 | TGCGCCAGCAGCTTATCTGCTGGAAAAGGCAATGAGCAGTTCTTC | CASSLSAGKGNEQFF
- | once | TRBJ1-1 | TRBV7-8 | TGTGCCAGCAGCTTAGCGGAAAACGGTGAAGCTTTCTTT | CASSLAENGEAFF
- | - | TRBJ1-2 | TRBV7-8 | TGTGCCAGCAGCTTAGTGGGGGTCTATGGCTACACCTTC | CASSLVGVYGYTF
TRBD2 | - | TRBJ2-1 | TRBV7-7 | TGTGCCAGCAGCTTGGGGACTAGCGGGAGTAATGAGCAGTTCTTC | CASSLGTSGSNEQFF
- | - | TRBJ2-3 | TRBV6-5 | TGTGCCAGCAGTTACTCGAATCGGGTAAACACAGATACGCAGTATTTT | CASSYSNRVNTDTQYF
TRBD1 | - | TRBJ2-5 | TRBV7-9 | TGTGCCAGCAGCTCGCGGACAGGGCGACAAGAGACCCAGTACTTC | CASSSRTGRQETQYF
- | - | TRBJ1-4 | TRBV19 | TGTGCCAGTAGTCCCTGGGGACGAACACTGTTTTTT | CASSPWGRTLFF
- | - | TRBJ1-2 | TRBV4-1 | TGCGCCAGCAGCCAAGCGGGGGGGGCGCCTGGCTACACCTTC | CASSQAGGAPGYTF
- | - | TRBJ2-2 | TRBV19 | TGTGCCAGTAGTAGCCAGGACTTGAACACCGGGGAGCTGTTTTTT | CASSSQDLNTGELFF
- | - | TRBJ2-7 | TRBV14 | TGTGCCAGCAGCCCGGCGGGGTACGAGCAGTACTTC | CASSPAGYEQYF
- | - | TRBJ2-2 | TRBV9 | TGTGCCAGCAGACCGAGCCCCCTCACCGGGGAGCTGTTTTTT | CASRPSPLTGELFF
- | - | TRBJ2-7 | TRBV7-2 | TGTGCCAGCAGCTCCAAAGGCTTTACCTACGAGCAGTACTTC | CASSSKGFTYEQYF
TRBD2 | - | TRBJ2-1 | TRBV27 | TGTGCCAGCAGTTTTCGGGAGGACGTGGATTACAATGAGCAGTTCTTC | CASSFREDVDYNEQFF
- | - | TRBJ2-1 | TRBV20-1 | TGCAGTGCTATATGGCTGGAGCAGTTCTTC | CSAIWLEQFF
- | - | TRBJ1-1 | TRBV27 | TGTGCCAGCAGTTTAACAGGGCTGAACACTGAAGCTTTCTTT | CASSLTGLNTEAFF
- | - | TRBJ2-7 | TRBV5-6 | TGTGCCAGCAGTGGCCTCTCCTACGAGCAGTACTTC | CASSGLSYEQYF
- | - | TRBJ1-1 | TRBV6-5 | TGTGCCAGCAGTTACTCCTTTACGGACACTGAAGCTTTCTTT | CASSYSFTDTEAFF
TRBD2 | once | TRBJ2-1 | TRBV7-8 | TGTGCCAGCAGCTTAGCGCCGGGACTAGCGGAGGGGAGCTCCTACAATGAGCAGTTCTTC | CASSLAPGLAEGSSYNEQFF
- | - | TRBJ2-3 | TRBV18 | TGTGCCAGCTCACCCTCCGGGACCCTAGCAGATACGCAGTATTTT | CASSPSGTLADTQYF
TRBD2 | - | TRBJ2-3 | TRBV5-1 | TGCGCCAGCAGCTTGGAGGGACTAGCGGGAGCAGATACGCAGTATTTT | CASSLEGLAGADTQYF
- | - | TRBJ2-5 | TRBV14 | TGTGCCAGCAGCCAAGATCTAGGCAGAGAAGAGACCCAGTACTTC | CASSQDLGREETQYF
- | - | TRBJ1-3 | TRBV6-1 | TGTGCCAGCACCAGTCGATCCTACTCTGGAAACACCATATATTTT | CASTSRSYSGNTIYF
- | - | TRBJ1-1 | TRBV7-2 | TGTGCCAGCAGCTTATTGGGGGCCGGGCGTGCTGAAGCTTTCTTT | CASSLLGAGRAEAFF
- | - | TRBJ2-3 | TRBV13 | TGTGCCAGCAGCCCCCGGCGGACCTGGGCTGAGGCAGATACGCAGTATTTT | CASSPRRTWAEADTQYF
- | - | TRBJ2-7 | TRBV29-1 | TGCAGCGTTGAAGTGGAAAGTTCCTACGAGCAGTACTTC | CSVEVESSYEQYF
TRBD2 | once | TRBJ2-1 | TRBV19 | TGTGCCAGTAGTGGACTAGCGGACTACAATGAGCAGTTCTTC | CASSGLADYNEQFF
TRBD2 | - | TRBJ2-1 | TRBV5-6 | TGTGCCAGCAGCCCGGTGGGAGCGGGATACAATGAGCAGTTCTTC | CASSPVGAGYNEQFF
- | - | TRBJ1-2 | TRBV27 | TGTGCCAGCAGGTCTACAGGGTCCTCCTATGGCTACACCTTC | CASRSTGSSYGYTF
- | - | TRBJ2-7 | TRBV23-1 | TGCGCCAGCAGTCATTATGACAGCTACGAGCAGTACTTC | CASSHYDSYEQYF
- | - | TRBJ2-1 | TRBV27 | TGTGCCAGTACCGGGGGCGGGGTTCCCTACAATGAGCAGTTCTTC | CASTGGGVPYNEQFF
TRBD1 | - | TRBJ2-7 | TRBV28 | TGTGCCAGCAGTCGACAGGGGGCCAGGCACGAGCAGTACTTC | CASSRQGARHEQYF
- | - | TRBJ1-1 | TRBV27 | TGTGCCAGCAGTCCCATCATGAACACTGAAGCTTTCTTT | CASSPIMNTEAFF
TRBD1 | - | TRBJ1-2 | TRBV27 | TGTGCCAGCAGTAGGGACAGGGGCTATGGCTACACCTTC | CASSRDRGYGYTF
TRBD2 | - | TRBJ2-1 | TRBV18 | TGTGCCAGCTCACCACAGCGGGAGGGCGAGTTCTTC | CASSPQREGEFF
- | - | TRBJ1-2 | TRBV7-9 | TGTGCCAGCAGCTTAGCCACAGGTGGCTACACCTTC | CASSLATGGYTF
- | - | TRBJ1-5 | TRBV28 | TGTGCCAGCAGTTTACTTATCGGGTTTGAATTGGGGCCCCAGCATTTT | CASSLLIGFELGPQHF
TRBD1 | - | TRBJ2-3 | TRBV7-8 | TGTGCCAGCAACCGGGACAGGGTACTCACAGATACGCAGTATTTT | CASNRDRVLTDTQYF
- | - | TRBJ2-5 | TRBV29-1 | TGCAGCGTTGAAAGAAACTCTCAAGAGACCCAGTACTTC | CSVERNSQETQYF
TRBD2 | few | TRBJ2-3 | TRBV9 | TGTGCCAGCAGCCCTCACTCCCCGGGACTAGCGGGAGGGACTAGCACAGATACGCAGTATTTT | CASSPHSPGLAGGTSTDTQYF
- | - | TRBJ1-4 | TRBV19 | TGTGCCAGTAGTATAGATCGAGCAGGCGGGGAAAAACTGTTTTTT | CASSIDRAGGEKLFF
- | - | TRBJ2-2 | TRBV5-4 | TGTGCCAGCTGGGAAGCCTCTGGGAACACCGGGGAGCTGTTTTTT | CASWEASGNTGELFF
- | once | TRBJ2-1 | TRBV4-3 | TGCGCCAGCAGCCAAGATGTTAAGGGGGAATCTGAGCAGTTCTTC | CASSQDVKGESEQFF
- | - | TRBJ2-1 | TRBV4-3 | TGCGCCAGCAGTGAATTAGGGGTTGGTTACTACAATGAGCAGTTCTTC | CASSELGVGYYNEQFF
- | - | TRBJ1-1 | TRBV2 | TGTGCCGGAAAAGAGGGGGGGAAAGCTTTCTTT | CAGKEGGKAFF
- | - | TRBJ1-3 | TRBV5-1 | TGCGCCAGCAGCTTGGCGCCGGTGAGGGTAGCAGGAAACACCATATATTTT | CASSLAPVRVAGNTIYF
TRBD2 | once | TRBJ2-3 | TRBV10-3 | TGTGCCATCACCGGTGGCGGGGGTAGCACAGATACGCAGTATTTT | CAITGGGGSTDTQYF
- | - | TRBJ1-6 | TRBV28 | TGTGCCAGCAAGGGGGAGGTCGGCTATAATTCACCCCTCCACTTT | CASKGEVGYNSPLHF
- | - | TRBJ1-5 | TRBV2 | TGTGCCAGCAGTGGGGGGAATCAGCCCCAGCATTTT | CASSGGNQPQHF
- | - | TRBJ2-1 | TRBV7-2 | TGTGCCAGCAGCCCAGAGAGGGCCTACAATGAGCAGTTCTTC | CASSPERAYNEQFF
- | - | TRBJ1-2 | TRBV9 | TGTGCCAGCAGCGTAGGGGGACGGCAGGCCTATGGCTACACCTTC | CASSVGGRQAYGYTF
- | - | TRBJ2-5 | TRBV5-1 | TGCGCCAGCAGTATTCAGCAAGAGACCCAGTACTTC | CASSIQQETQYF
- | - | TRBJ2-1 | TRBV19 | TGTGCCAGTAGTCCCTCGACTAGTCGGGAGCTAGGTGAGCAGTTCTTC | CASSPSTSRELGEQFF